Listed below are T cell receptor beta chains from one sample, sequenced in a study of CD8 T cells in Susac syndrome. TCRdb re-called the immunoSEQ multiplex PCR reads with MiXCR, one entry per CDR3 protein. Among about 190,000 distinct CDR3 sequences listed, 80% to 95% were seen once. The sequencing sample was made of CD4+ T cells from PBMCs. These receptors were taken from a human donor in good health. Each CDR3 is given with its conserved first and last residue.

v_gene: TRBV7-9
CDR3aa: CASSFKARGGTDTQYF

v_gene: TRBV6-1
CDR3aa: CASRAYQETQYF

v_gene: TRBV20-1
CDR3aa: CSARDRQGGYGYTF

v_gene: TRBV9
CDR3aa: CASSASKDVPSGAFF

v_gene: TRBV5-4
CDR3aa: CASSGRGDRNGYTF

v_gene: TRBV10-2
CDR3aa: CASARQSRNSPLHF

v_gene: TRBV24-1
CDR3aa: CATSDFGTGTDTQYF

v_gene: TRBV7-9
CDR3aa: CASSSDRDRGEAFF

v_gene: TRBV2
CDR3aa: CASNYRGDGGQPQHF

v_gene: TRBV7-9
CDR3aa: CASSSSLAYEQYF

v_gene: TRBV2
CDR3aa: CASRAWGSGDSSGANVLTF

v_gene: TRBV24-1
CDR3aa: CATSELDRNQETQYF

v_gene: TRBV10-3
CDR3aa: CAISEAPGGEGEQYF

v_gene: TRBV7-2
CDR3aa: CASSQLASNTGELFF

v_gene: TRBV5-6
CDR3aa: CASNPFDQETQYF

v_gene: TRBV6-5
CDR3aa: CASKEGLRNTIYF

v_gene: TRBV20-1
CDR3aa: CSARTGAFTGELFF

v_gene: TRBV3-1
CDR3aa: CASSQVGGEAFF

v_gene: TRBV27
CDR3aa: CASSLSGTGASYEQYF

v_gene: TRBV5-1
CDR3aa: CASSDSGTGLAFF

v_gene: TRBV12-3/TRBV12-4
CDR3aa: CASSPQQGNHGYTF

v_gene: TRBV3-1
CDR3aa: CASSQFAGYGYTF

v_gene: TRBV6-2/TRBV6-3
CDR3aa: CASSSTGIGEQFF

v_gene: TRBV19
CDR3aa: CASSPQGAGANVLTF